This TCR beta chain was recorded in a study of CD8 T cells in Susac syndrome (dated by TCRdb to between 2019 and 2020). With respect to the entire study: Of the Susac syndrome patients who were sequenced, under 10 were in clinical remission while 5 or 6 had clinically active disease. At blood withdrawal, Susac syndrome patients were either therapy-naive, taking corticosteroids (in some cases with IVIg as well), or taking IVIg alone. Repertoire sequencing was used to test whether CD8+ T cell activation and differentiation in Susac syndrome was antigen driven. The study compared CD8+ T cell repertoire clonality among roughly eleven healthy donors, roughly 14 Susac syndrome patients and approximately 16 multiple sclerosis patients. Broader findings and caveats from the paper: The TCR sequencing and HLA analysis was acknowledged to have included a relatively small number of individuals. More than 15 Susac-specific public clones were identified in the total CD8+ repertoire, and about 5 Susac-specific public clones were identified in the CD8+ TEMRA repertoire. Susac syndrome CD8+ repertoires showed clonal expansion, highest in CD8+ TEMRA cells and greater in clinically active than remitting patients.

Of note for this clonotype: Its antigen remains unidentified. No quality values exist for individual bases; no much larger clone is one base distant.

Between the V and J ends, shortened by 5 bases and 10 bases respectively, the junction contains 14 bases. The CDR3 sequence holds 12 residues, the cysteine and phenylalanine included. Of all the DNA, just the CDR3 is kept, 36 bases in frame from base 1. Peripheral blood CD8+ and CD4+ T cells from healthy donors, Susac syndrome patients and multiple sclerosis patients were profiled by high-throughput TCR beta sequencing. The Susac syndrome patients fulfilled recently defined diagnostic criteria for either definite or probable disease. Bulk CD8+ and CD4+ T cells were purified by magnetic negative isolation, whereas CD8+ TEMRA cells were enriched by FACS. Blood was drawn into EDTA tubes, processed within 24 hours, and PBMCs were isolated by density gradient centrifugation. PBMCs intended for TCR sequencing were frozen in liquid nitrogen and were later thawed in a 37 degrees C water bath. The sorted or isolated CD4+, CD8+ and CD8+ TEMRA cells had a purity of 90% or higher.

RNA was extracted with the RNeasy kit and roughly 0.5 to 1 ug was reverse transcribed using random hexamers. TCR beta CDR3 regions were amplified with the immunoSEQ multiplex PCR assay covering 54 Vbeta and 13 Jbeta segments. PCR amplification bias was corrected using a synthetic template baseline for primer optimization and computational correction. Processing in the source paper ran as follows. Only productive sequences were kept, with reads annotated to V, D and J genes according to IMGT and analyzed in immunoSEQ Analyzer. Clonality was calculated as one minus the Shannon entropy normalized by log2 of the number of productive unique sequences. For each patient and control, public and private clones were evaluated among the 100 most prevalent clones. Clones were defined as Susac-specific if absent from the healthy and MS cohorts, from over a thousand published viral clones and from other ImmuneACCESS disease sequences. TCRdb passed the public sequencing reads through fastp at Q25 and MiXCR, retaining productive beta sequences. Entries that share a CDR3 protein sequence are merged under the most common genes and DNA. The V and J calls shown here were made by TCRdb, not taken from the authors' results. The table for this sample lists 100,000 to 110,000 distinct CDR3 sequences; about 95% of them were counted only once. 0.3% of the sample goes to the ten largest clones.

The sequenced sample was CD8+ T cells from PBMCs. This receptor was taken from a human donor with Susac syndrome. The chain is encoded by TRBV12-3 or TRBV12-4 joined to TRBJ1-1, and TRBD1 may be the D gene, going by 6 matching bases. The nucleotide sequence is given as TGTGCCAGCAGTCCAAACACGGGGGCAGCTTTCTTT. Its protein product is CASSPNTGAAFF.